The entry that follows covers one TCR beta chain sequence. Its antigen remains unidentified. The PCR made use of 60 Vbeta and 13 Jbeta primers. Assay: immunoSEQ multiplex PCR; the TCRdb copy retains only in-frame clones and omits some. The sample consists of about 140,000 clones, over 70% of them appearing once. These data belong to a study of cytomegalovirus exposure and HLA in healthy donors. Study findings and constraints: A previous analysis found most TCR beta V segments productive roughly 87% or roughly 30% of the time. An ancestry cluster, one associated with Asian ancestry, reportedly showed fewer N-insertions than the roughly 670-donor mean in a later analysis. A few CMV-associated chains proved CMV antigen-specific in vitro.

The sample was PBMCs. This TCR came from a man aged 40-55 years in good health and CMV-seronegative.

CDR3 amino acids: CASAGASYNEQFF. CDR3 coding DNA: TGTGCCAGTGCCGGTGCCTCCTACAATGAGCAGTTCTTC. The chain couples TRBV19 to TRBJ2-1; unclear D gene. This CDR3 is 13 amino acids long. The V end was cut by 8 bases, the J end by 0 bases, with 8 bases between. Looked up from germline, CDR1 is LNHDA and CDR2 is SQIVND (reference sequence).